The clone carrying this T cell receptor beta chain was seen only a few times. Its matching antigen is unknown. For TCRbeta, the library was prepared with unique molecular identifiers. One entry per CDR3 protein results from TCRdb running MiXCR on the PCR reads. The table includes about 58,000 distinct CDR3 sequences, roughly 45% detected once. V lost 5 bases, J lost 4 bases, and 18 bases lay in between. CDR1 is SGHVS and CDR2 is FQNEAQ in the germline V gene. The CDR3 is 15 residues long. This sample is part of a study of T-cell reconstitution after alpha-beta-depleted transplantation in children. General study findings and limits: Surviving thymic progenitors and recipient T cells were the source of high TCRbeta diversity at day 60 in some patients. When one year had passed after transplant, most T-cell counts and diversity came from newly produced T cells. Several hundred expanded graft clones reportedly supplied alpha-beta T cells about two months after transplant.

The source is a male patient younger than 18 who had a stem cell transplant for acute lymphoblastic leukemia, so the T cells may come from the graft donor. The sample was PBMCs, mostly from graft donor cells, taken 360 days after TCRalphabeta/CD19-depleted stem cell transplant. The chain links TRBV7-8 to TRBJ2-7; tentatively, D is TRBD2 (5 bases). The CDR3 here is CASSVRPGRRYEQYF. The CDR3, as DNA: TGTGCCAGCAGCGTCCGGCCGGGAAGAAGGTACGAGCAGTACTTC.